A selection of T cell receptor beta chains follows, all from one sample in a study of T cell repertoires in aging, cancer and after chemotherapy. One entry per CDR3 protein results from TCRdb running MiXCR on the multiplex PCR reads. The sample has 8,900 or so distinct CDR3 sequences, around a third seen once. Sequencing was done on a sample of blood. Receptor source: a human donor in good health. CDR3s include the opening cysteine and the closing phenylalanine or tryptophan. A D gene is named only where the DNA matches it firmly. For some rows the clone size is stated as once, few or many, or as a class when expanded; others skip it.

CDR3	DNA	V	length	J	D	size
CSAPKRGGINEQFF	TGCAGTGCTCCCAAGCGGGGAGGGATTAATGAGCAGTTCTTC	TRBV20-1	14	TRBJ2-1	TRBD2	.
CASSQTRGGGLFF	TGTGCCAGCAGCCAAACACGGGGAGGGGGACTGTTTTTT	TRBV7-2	13	TRBJ1-4	.	few
CASSGTSGDTGELFF	TGTGCCAGTAGTGGGACTAGCGGTGACACCGGGGAGCTGTTTTTT	TRBV19	15	TRBJ2-2	TRBD2	.
CASSLGWSNQPQHF	TGTGCCAGCAGTCTCGGCTGGAGCAATCAGCCCCAGCATTTT	TRBV2	14	TRBJ1-5	.	.
CASSPDHEQFF	TGTGCCAGCAGCCCTGATCATGAGCAGTTCTTC	TRBV7-6	11	TRBJ2-1	.	.
CASSPGAVNYGYTF	TGTGCCAGCAGCCCCGGGGCGGTTAACTATGGCTACACCTTC	TRBV4-3	14	TRBJ1-2	.	.
CASSPGGDQETQYF	TGTGCCAGCAGTCCCGGGGGGGATCAAGAGACCCAGTACTTC	TRBV28	14	TRBJ2-5	TRBD2	.
CATSLTDRPTGELFF	TGCGCCACCAGCTTGACGGACAGACCTACCGGGGAGCTGTTTTTT	TRBV5-1	15	TRBJ2-2	.	few
CAAEGGPGNTIYF	TGTGCAGCGGAAGGGGGCCCTGGAAACACCATATATTTT	TRBV6-5	13	TRBJ1-3	TRBD1	.
CASRSEKQGRNTEAFF	TGTGCCAGCAGATCCGAAAAACAGGGCCGGAACACTGAAGCTTTCTTT	TRBV5-5	16	TRBJ1-1	.	.
CASMIVWGTEAFF	TGTGCCAGCATGATCGTATGGGGCACTGAAGCTTTCTTT	TRBV28	13	TRBJ1-1	.	.
CASSEGGFNDEQFF	TGTGCCAGCAGTGAAGGCGGCTTTAACGATGAGCAGTTCTTC	TRBV6-1	14	TRBJ2-1	.	.
CAWSVQAASDEQFF	TGTGCCTGGAGTGTACAGGCAGCAAGCGATGAGCAGTTCTTC	TRBV30	14	TRBJ2-1	.	few
CASSFGDTYEQYF	TGTGCCAGCAGCTTCGGGGACACCTACGAGCAGTACTTC	TRBV7-9	13	TRBJ2-7	.	few
CASSLGGLLNTEAFF	TGCGCCAGCAGCTTGGGGGGCCTTTTGAACACTGAAGCTTTCTTT	TRBV5-1	15	TRBJ1-1	.	.
CSATPSGGETQYF	TGCAGTGCTACTCCTAGCGGGGGGGAGACCCAGTACTTC	TRBV20-1	13	TRBJ2-5	TRBD2	.
CASSLTLSSYNSPLHF	TGCGCCAGCAGCTTGACCTTGAGCTCCTATAATTCACCCCTCCACTTT	TRBV7-9	16	TRBJ1-6	.	once
CASSLTGRDSPLHF	TGTGCCAGCAGCTTAACAGGGAGGGACTCACCCCTCCACTTT	TRBV7-3	14	TRBJ1-6	.	.
CASSQDISQGCNSYNEQFF	TGTGCCAGCAGCCAAGACATATCCCAGGGGTGCAACTCCTACAATGAGCAGTTCTTC	TRBV12-3/TRBV12-4	19	TRBJ2-1	.	.
CSVARGVDQPQHF	TGCAGCGTTGCCCGGGGGGTGGATCAGCCCCAGCATTTT	TRBV29-1	13	TRBJ1-5	.	medium-sized
CASSQVSGSGNQPQHF	TGCGCCAGCAGCCAAGTGAGCGGTTCGGGCAATCAGCCCCAGCATTTT	TRBV4-3	16	TRBJ1-5	.	.
CASSPHYDEQFF	TGTGCCAGCAGTCCTCACTACGATGAGCAGTTCTTC	TRBV6-6	12	TRBJ2-1	.	few
CSARTASTGRPEAFF	TGCAGTGCTAGAACAGCGTCGACAGGGAGGCCTGAAGCTTTCTTT	TRBV20-1	15	TRBJ1-1	TRBD1	.
CASSSGGSGGALSTDTQYF	TGTGCCAGCAGCTCCGGGGGTAGCGGGGGGGCCTTGAGCACAGATACGCAGTATTTT	TRBV7-2	19	TRBJ2-3	TRBD2	few
CASRVAGGTDTQYF	TGTGCCAGCAGAGTAGCGGGGGGCACAGATACGCAGTATTTT	TRBV6-6	14	TRBJ2-3	TRBD2	.
CASSPLRDRVDAFF	TGTGCCAGCAGCCCCCTACGGGACAGGGTGGATGCTTTCTTT	TRBV28	14	TRBJ1-1	TRBD1	few
CASSPLTLNTEAFF	TGTGCCAGCAGTCCCCTGACACTTAACACTGAAGCTTTCTTT	TRBV6-2/TRBV6-3	14	TRBJ1-1	.	.
CASSFSSGAYEQYF	TGTGCCAGCAGCTTCAGCTCGGGTGCCTACGAGCAGTACTTC	TRBV7-6	14	TRBJ2-7	.	.
CATSHKVTGELFF	TGTGCCACCAGCCACAAGGTGACCGGGGAGCTGTTTTTT	TRBV24-1	13	TRBJ2-2	.	once